This TCR beta chain originates from a study of beta chain features in type 1 diabetes. This CDR3 has 15 amino acids. The germline gives CDR1 SGHVS, CDR2 FNYEAQ. Between the trimmed V and J ends, which lost 1 base and 0 bases, there was a span of 9 bases. The isolated RNA, all of it, was reverse transcribed, so expressed TCRB transcripts were what got sequenced. Produced via immunoSEQ multiplex PCR; TCRdb's table is partial and in-frame only. This table holds about 230,000 clones, 9.6% found once. This clone has only a few counts. The sequence derives from a woman aged 18-29 years in good health. Sequenced input: naive CD4+ T cells from blood. The chain is built from TRBV7-6 and TRBJ1-1; TRBD1 is a possible D gene (5 bases). This CDR3 is CASSLEARVNTEAFF. CDR3 coding DNA: TGTGCCAGCAGCTTAGAGGCCAGGGTGAACACTGAAGCTTTCTTT.